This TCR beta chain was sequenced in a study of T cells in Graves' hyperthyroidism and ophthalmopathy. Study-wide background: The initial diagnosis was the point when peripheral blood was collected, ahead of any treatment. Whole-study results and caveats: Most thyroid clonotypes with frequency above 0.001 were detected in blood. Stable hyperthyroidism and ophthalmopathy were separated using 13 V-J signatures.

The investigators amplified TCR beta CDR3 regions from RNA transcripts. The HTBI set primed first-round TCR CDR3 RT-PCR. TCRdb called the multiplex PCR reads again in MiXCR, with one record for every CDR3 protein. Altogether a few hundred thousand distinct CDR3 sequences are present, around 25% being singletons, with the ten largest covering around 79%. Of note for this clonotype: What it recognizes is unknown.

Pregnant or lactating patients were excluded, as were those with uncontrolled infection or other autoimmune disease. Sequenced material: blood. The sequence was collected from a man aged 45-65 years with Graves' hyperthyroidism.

DNA for the CDR3: TGTGCCACCAGTCAACCCCACAATGAGCAGTTCTTC. Residues: CATSQPHNEQFF. The genes are TRBV15 and TRBJ2-1; D not certain. Trimming left V 6 bases short and J 5 bases short, with 8 bases between. Germline-derived CDR1 and CDR2 are LNHNV and YYDKDF (reference sequence). The CDR3 totals 12 residues.